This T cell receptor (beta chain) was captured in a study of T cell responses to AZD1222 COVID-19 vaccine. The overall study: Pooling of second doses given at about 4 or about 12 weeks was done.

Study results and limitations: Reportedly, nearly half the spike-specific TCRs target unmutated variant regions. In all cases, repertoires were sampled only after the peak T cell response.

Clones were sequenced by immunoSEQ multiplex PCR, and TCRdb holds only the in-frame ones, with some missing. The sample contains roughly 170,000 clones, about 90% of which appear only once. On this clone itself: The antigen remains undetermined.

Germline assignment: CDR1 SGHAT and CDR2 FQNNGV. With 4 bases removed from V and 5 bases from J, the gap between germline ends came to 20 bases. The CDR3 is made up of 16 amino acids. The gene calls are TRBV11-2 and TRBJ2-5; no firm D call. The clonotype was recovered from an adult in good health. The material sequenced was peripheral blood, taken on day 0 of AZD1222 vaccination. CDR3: CASSSSRLAKGETQYF. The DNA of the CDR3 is TGTGCCAGCAGCTCATCACGACTTGCGAAAGGGGAGACCCAGTACTTC.